Sequencing of this T cell receptor beta chain was carried out in a study of technical replicates of blood from a few donors. Assay used: immunoSEQ multiplex PCR; TCRdb lists only in-frame clones, some missing. The sample has tens of thousands of clones; roughly 94% are singletons. Germline loops: CDR1 SGHTA, CDR2 FQGNSA. J lost 4 bases, V lost 2 bases, and 5 bases had no gene match. CDR3 length equals 15 residues. This clonotype was obtained from a human donor in good health. V gene TRBV7-2 combines with J gene TRBJ2-5, with 9 nucleotides matching TRBD2. The sample consisted of T cells isolated from PBMCs. The CDR3 region is CASSLSLAGIETQYF. The DNA for the CDR3 is TGTGCCAGCAGCTTAAGCCTAGCGGGAATAGAGACCCAGTACTTC.